Sequencing of this T cell receptor beta chain was carried out in a study of long-term antiretroviral therapy in people with HIV (dated by TCRdb to the early 2020s). In terms of the full investigation: The earliest samples were collected approximately a decade before the 2015 WHO recommendation for immediate ART, a period when ART was typically delayed until CD4 counts fell. Of the roughly 30 participants with HIV, about a dozen were female. A total of 192 cryopreserved PBMC samples were contributed to the cohort by 30 adults with confirmed HIV infection, with samples collected serially over a mean of roughly six years (range 1-12). A retrospective serial study tested whether ART initiation and durable HIV suppression were associated with changes in peripheral blood TRB repertoire composition and diversity. Test extractions of a monoclonal T-cell line alongside some 35 polyclonal samples showed no cross-contamination during QIAcube processing.

Worth noting for this clone: There is no known antigen for this receptor. Base qualities are not at hand, and no much larger clone is one base apart.

The immunoSEQ hsTCRB v3.0 assay was used at survey level resolution to sequence the TRB variable region. The target sequencing depth for TRB was roughly 40,000-55,000 T-cell genomes per sample. An Illumina MiSeq with a v3 150-cycle kit was used to sequence the pooled TRB libraries. As for how the authors treated the data: Analysis of repertoires was carried out in R inside a reproducible Nextflow workflow spanning QC, data transformation and analysis. LymphoSeq2, an R package for exploring AIRR-Seq data, was used to implement custom analyses. Several samples that yielded fewer than 5000 total TRB sequences were excluded, so that 188 HIV repertoires were analyzed. Among the roughly 190 retained HIV repertoires, 55 to 60 were collected before ART initiation and under 150 after ART initiation. Each repertoire was downsampled to 5000 TRB nucleotide sequences, and summary statistics were averaged across 100 downsampling iterations. Only TRB sequences with CDR3 regions of at least seven amino acids were retained for analysis. Diversity was assessed using a clonality score derived from Shannon entropy and using the Gini coefficient. Repertoire networks linked the top 5000 CDR3 amino acid sequences whenever two sequences differed by an edit distance of one. Antigen specificity groups and MHC restriction were predicted for TRB CDR3 amino acid sequences with GLIPH2. To flag known CMV, EBV, HIV or tissue antigen associations, CDR3 amino acid sequences were matched against VDJdb and McPAS-TCR. Pre-ART, post-ART and control groups were compared with Wilcoxon signed-rank tests and Holm-Bonferroni correction. Here the immuneACCESS table is served through TCRdb, limited to in-frame sequences with V and J called. Missing clones are a known gap in these copies; in checked studies unresolved V genes cover under half, and the rest lacks a known reason. The V and J calls and clone size are taken from that table; D and trimming were inferred from the DNA. For this sample the table gives around 25,000 clones, of which about 80% were detected only once. Together, the top ten hold about 11% of the sample.

Overall study outcomes, separate from this receptor: Narrower CDR3 length ranges were observed in HIV repertoires than in controls, and an antigen-experienced repertoire with only a slight naive shift after ART was suggested by the network structure. A significant increase in TRB diversity was found to be associated with ART initiation, although TRB diversity was observed to remain significantly below that of transplant donor controls even after long-term ART. Because pre-ART samples had limited cell numbers, unsorted PBMC were profiled rather than sorted CD4+ and CD8+ T cells. Expanded TRB clones identified before ART initiation dominated the repertoire at all time points, although this dominance fluctuated and declined in many PLHIV after ART. Inferences about post-ART repertoire changes were limited because no data were available on ART adherence, viral resistance or therapy changes. Owing to limited PBMC availability, only the TCR beta chain was sequenced, without alpha chain pairing. The samples span the years 2004 to 2017, and the ART regimens used at that time may not be as effective as current regimens.

The CDR3 holds 16 amino acids from the cysteine to the phenylalanine. Just the 48-base CDR3 DNA is kept, in frame starting at base 1. Based on the germline V gene (reference sequence), the CDR1 and CDR2 sequences are SGHNT and YYREEE. V ends up 0 bases short and J 0 bases short, with an unmatched junction base count of 2. To be included, a participant needed at least one PBMC sample from before ART initiation plus at least two post-ART samples. All participants with HIV were treated in the United States of America. Cryopreserved samples of about 0.95-10 million PBMC were thawed and washed before DNA extraction. At the time of the earliest PBMC sample, participants with HIV were aged between about 20 and 55 years. PBMC samples from each participant spanned 1-4 timepoints before ART initiation and 2-8 timepoints after ART initiation, with a median of 7 samples. For every participant, serial HIV viral load, CD4+ T-cell count, ART history and demographic data were obtained. Genomic DNA was extracted from unsorted PBMC with a Qiagen kit on a QIAcube, with processing performed in batches of 12 samples.

The clonotype originates from a woman aged 40 to 50 with HIV. The chain is encoded by TRBV5-4 joined to TRBJ2-1; TRBD2 matches 8 bases in the middle. This specimen consisted of unsorted PBMCs, obtained 1.1 years before starting antiretroviral therapy. The DNA is as follows: TGTGCCAGCAGCTTGGGCGGGAGGAGCTCCTACAATGAGCAGTTCTTC. It specifies CASSLGGRSSYNEQFF.